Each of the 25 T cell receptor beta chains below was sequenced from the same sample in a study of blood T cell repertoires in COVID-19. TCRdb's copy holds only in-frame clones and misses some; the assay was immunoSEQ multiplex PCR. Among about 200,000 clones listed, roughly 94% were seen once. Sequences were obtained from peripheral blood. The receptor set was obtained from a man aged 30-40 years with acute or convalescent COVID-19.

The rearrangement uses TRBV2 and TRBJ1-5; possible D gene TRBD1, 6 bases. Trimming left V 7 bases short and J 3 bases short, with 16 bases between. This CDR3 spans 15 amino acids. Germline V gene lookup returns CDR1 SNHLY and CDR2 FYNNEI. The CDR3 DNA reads TGTGCCAGCACCCGGGTACAGGGTGACAATCAGCCCCAGCATTTT. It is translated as CASTRVQGDNQPQHF. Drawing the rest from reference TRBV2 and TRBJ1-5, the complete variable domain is EPEVTQTPSHQVTQMGQEVILRCVPISNHLYFYWYRQILGQKVEFLVSFYNNEISEKSEIFDDQFSVERPDGSNFTLKIRSTKLEDSAMYFCASTRVQGDNQPQHFGDGTRLSIL.

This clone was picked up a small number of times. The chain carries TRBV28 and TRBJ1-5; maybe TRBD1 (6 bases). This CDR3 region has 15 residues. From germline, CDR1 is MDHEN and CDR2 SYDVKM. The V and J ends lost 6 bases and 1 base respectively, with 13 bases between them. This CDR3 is CASRIQGPSNQPQHF. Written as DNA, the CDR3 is TGTGCCAGCAGGATACAGGGACCGAGCAATCAGCCCCAGCATTTT. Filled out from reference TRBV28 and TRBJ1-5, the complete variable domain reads DVKVTQSSRYLVKRTGEKVFLECVQDMDHENMFWYRQDPGLGLRLIYFSYDVKMKEKGDIPEGYSVSREKKERFSLILESASTNQTSMYLCASRIQGPSNQPQHFGDGTRLSIL.

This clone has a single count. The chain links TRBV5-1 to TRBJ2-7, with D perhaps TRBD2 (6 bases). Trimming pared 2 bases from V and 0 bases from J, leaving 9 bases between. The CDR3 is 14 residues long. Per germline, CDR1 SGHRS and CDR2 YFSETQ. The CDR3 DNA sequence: TGCGCCAGCAGCTTCCAGACTAGCTCCTACGAGCAGTACTTC. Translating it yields CASSFQTSSYEQYF. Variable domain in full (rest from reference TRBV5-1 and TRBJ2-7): KAGVTQTPRYLIKTRGQQVTLSCSPISGHRSVSWYQQTPGQGLQFLFEYFSETQRNKGNFPGRFSGRQFSNSRSEMNVSTLELGDSALYLCASSFQTSSYEQYFGPGTRLTVT.

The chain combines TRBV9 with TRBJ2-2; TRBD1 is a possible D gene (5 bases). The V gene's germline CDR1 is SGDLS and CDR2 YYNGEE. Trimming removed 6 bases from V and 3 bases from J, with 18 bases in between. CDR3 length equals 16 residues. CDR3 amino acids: CASNDRVSTDTGELFF. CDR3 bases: TGTGCCAGCAACGATAGGGTATCGACAGACACCGGGGAGCTGTTTTTT.

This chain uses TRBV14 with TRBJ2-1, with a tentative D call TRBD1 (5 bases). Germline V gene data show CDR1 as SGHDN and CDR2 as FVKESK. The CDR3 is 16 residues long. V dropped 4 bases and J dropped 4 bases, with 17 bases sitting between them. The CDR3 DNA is TGTGCCAGCAGCCCCAGTCGAAGCACAGGTTACAATGAGCAGTTCTTC. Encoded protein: CASSPSRSTGYNEQFF.

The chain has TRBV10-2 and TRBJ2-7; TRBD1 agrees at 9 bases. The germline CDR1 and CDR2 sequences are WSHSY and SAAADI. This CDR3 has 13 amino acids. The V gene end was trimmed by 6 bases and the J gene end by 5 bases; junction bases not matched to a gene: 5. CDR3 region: CASSRTGVDEQYF. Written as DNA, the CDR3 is TGCGCCAGCAGCAGGACAGGGGTTGACGAGCAGTACTTC.

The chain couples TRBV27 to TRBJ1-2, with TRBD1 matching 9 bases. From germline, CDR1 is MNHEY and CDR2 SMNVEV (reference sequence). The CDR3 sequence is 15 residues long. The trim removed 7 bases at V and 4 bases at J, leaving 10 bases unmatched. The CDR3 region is CASTPSPGQGYGYTF. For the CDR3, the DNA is TGTGCCAGCACCCCGTCCCCGGGACAGGGCTATGGCTACACCTTC.

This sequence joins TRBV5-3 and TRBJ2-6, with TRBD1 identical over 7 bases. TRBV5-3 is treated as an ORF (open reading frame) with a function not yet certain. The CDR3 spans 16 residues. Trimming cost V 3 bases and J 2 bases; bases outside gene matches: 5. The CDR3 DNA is TGTGCCAGAAGCTGGAACAGGGGACCTGGGGCCAACGTCCTGACTTTC. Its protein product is CARSWNRGPGANVLTF.

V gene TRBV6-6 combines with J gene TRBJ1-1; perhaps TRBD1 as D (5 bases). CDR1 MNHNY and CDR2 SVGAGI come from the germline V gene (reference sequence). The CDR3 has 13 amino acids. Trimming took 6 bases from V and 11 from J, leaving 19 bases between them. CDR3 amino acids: CASSYEARVGAFF. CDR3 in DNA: TGTGCCAGCAGCTATGAGGCCAGGGTCGGCGCTTTCTTT.

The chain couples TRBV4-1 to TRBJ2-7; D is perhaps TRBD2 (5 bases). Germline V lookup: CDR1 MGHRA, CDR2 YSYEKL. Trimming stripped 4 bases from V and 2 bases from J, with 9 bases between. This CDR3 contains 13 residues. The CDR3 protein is CASSRPGTYEQYF. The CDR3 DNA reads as TGCGCCAGCAGCCGACCCGGGACCTACGAGCAGTACTTC.

In DNA, the CDR3 is TGTGCCAGCGCCCAACTAGCGGGGCCGCAAGAGACCCAGTACTTC. Its protein product is CASAQLAGPQETQYF. The chain uses TRBV7-3 and TRBJ2-5, with TRBD2 matching 10 bases. Germline V lookup: CDR1 SGHTA, CDR2 FQGTGA. Germline trimming cut 8 bases from V and 2 bases from J; bases unmatched to any gene: 8. The CDR3 runs to 15 residues.

The CDR3 coding sequence is TGTGCCAGCAGCCAAGATTGGATGACTAGCGGGAGTAAGAACGAGCAGTACTTC. Its protein is CASSQDWMTSGSKNEQYF. The chain has TRBV4-2 and TRBJ2-7; the match to TRBD2 covers 12 bases. CDR3 length: 18 amino acids. Unmatched junction bases numbered 11, after V lost 0 bases and J lost 5 bases. Germline V gives CDR1 LGHNA, CDR2 YNFKEQ.

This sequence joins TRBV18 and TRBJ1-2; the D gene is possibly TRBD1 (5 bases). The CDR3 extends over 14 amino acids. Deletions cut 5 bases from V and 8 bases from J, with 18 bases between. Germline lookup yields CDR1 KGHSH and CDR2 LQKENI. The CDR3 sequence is CASSVQEPIRGYTF. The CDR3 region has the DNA TGTGCCAGCTCAGTACAGGAGCCCATTAGAGGCTACACCTTC.

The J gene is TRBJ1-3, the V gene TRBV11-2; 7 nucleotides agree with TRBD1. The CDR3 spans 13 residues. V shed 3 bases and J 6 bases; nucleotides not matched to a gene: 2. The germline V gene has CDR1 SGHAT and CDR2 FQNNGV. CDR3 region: CASSFTGVNTIYF. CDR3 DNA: TGTGCCAGCAGCTTTACAGGGGTAAACACCATATATTTT.

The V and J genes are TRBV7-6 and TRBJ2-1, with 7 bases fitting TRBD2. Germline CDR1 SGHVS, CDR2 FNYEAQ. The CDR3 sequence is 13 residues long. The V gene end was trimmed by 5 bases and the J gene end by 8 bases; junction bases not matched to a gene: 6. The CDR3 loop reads CASSLPGGHEQFF. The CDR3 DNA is TGTGCCAGCAGCCTCCCGGGAGGACATGAGCAGTTCTTC.

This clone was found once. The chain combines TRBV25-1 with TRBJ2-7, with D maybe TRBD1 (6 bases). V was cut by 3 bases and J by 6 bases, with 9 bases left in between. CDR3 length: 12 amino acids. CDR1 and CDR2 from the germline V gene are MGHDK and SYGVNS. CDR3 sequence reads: CASSDRGREQYF. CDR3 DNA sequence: TGTGCCAGCAGTGACAGGGGACGCGAGCAGTACTTC.

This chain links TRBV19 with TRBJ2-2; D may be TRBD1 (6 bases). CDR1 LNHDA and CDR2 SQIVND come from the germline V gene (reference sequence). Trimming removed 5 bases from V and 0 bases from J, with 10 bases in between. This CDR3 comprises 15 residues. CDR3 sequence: CASSVRQANTGELFF. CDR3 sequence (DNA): TGTGCCAGTAGTGTGAGACAGGCGAACACCGGGGAGCTGTTTTTT. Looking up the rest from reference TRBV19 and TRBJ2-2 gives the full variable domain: DGGITQSPKYLFRKEGQNVTLSCEQNLNHDAMYWYRQDPGQGLRLIYYSQIVNDFQKGDIAEGYSVSREKKESFPLTVTSAQKNPTAFYLCASSVRQANTGELFFGEGSRLTVL.

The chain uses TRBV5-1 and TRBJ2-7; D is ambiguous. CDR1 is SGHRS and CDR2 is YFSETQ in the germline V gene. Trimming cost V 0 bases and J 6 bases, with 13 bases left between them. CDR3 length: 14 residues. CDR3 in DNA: TGCGCCAGCAGCTTGGACATACAACCCTCCGAGCAGTACTTC. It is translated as CASSLDIQPSEQYF.

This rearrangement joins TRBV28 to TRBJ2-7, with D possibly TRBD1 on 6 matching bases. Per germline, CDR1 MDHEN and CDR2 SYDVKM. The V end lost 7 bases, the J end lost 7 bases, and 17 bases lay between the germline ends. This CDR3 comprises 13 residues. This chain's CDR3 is CASKDRRLGEQYF. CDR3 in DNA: TGTGCCAGCAAGGACAGACGCCTTGGTGAGCAGTACTTC.

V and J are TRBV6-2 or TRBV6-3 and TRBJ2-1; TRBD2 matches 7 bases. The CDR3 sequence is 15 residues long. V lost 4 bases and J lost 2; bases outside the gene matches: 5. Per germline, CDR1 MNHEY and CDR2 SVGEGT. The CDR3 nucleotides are TGTGCCAGCAGTTCAGCGGGACTTACCTACAATGAGCAGTTCTTC. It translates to CASSSAGLTYNEQFF.

CDR3 nucleotide sequence: TGTGCCAGCAGTTTGGAGGGAACCCCTTACGAGCAGTACTTC. It yields the protein CASSLEGTPYEQYF. V is TRBV28 and J is TRBJ2-7, with D maybe TRBD2 (6 bases). This CDR3 region has 14 residues. The germline gives CDR1 MDHEN, CDR2 SYDVKM. V lost 3 bases, J lost 4 bases, and 13 bases lay in between.

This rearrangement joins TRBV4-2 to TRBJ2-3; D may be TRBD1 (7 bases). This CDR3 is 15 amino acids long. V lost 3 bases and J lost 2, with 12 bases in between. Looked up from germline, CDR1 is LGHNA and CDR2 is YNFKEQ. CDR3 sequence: CASSQGGQSTDTQYF. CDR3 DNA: TGTGCCAGCAGCCAGGGGGGACAGTCCACAGATACGCAGTATTTT.

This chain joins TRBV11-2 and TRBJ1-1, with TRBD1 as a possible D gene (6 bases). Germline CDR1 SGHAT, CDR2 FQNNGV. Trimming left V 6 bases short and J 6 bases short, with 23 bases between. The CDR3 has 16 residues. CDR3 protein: CASRRIQGGTRAEAFF. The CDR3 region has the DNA TGTGCCAGCAGACGTATACAGGGAGGGACTCGCGCTGAAGCTTTCTTT.

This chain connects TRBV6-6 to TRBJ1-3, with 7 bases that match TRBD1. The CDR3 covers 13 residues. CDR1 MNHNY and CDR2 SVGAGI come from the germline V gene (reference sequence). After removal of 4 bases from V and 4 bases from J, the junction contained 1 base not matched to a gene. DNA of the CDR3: TGTGCCAGCAGTTCCAGGGGGGGAAACACCATATATTTT. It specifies CASSSRGGNTIYF.

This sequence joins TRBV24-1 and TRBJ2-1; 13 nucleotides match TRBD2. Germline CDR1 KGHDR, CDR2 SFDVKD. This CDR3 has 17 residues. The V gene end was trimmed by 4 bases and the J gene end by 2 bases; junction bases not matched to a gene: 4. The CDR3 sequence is CATSDLGTSGAYNEQFF. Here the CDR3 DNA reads TGTGCCACCAGTGACCTAGGGACTAGCGGGGCCTACAATGAGCAGTTCTTC.